The T cell receptor (beta chain) under discussion was sequenced for a study of cytomegalovirus exposure and HLA in healthy donors. About the research overall: Earlier, fewer than 130 million unique TCR beta sequences were recovered from about 170 million T cells by an analysis. Study-wide findings and caveats: Reported findings show TCR beta sequences accurately forecast HLA-A and HLA-B alleles in most subjects. Earlier analysis found most TCR beta V segments productive about 87% or about 30% of the time.

This clone was counted once. What it binds is unknown. The CDR3 sequence is 15 residues long. Germline trimming cut 4 bases from V and 5 bases from J; bases unmatched to any gene: 8. Germline-derived CDR1 and CDR2 are SGHRS and YFSETQ. Both 60 Vbeta primers and 13 Jbeta primers went into the PCR. The method was immunoSEQ multiplex PCR; TCRdb's version includes in-frame clones alone and lacks a portion of them. The sample lists more than 200,000 clones; roughly 83% were seen once. V gene TRBV5-1 combines with J gene TRBJ2-3; 9 nucleotides match TRBD1. The TCR was taken from a girl aged 10 to 17 in good health and CMV-seronegative. The specimen was PBMCs. CDR3 nucleotide sequence: TGCGCCAGCAGCGGGAGGACAGGGGTGGGAGATACGCAGTATTTT. Its translation: CASSGRTGVGDTQYF.